This section outlines one T cell receptor beta chain sequence together with its context. Germline V gives CDR1 SEHNR, CDR2 FQNEAQ (reference sequence). J lost 6 bases, V lost 6 bases, and 21 bases had no gene match. CDR3 length: 19 amino acids. Here immunoSEQ multiplex PCR was the method, and the copy in TCRdb shows in-frame clones only, minus some. The data show 250,000 to 350,000 clones, with approximately 76% seen just once and about 5.8% held by the top ten. These data originate in a study of cytotoxic CD8 clonotypes in ibrutinib-treated CLL. The sample here was PBMCs, taken at disease progression, from a patient treated with ibrutinib. The sequence was obtained from a human donor with chronic lymphocytic leukemia. This chain joins TRBV7-9 and TRBJ2-3; 10 bases map to TRBD2. As DNA, the CDR3 is TGTGCCAGCAGGGTAAAACATGGACTAGCGGCATCAGGGACGGATACGCAGTATTTT. Protein: CASRVKHGLAASGTDTQYF.